This is a list of T cell receptor beta chains from one sample in a study of monozygotic twins with inflammatory bowel disease. From its re-call of the 5' RACE reads, TCRdb lists each CDR3 protein once, without DNA. The table lists more than 300,000 distinct CDR3 sequences, with 2% to 3% in the top ten. Sequencing input: blood. These receptor sequences come from a human donor with ulcerative colitis or Crohn's disease, or a healthy co-twin of an affected twin (not recorded which). Both conserved end residues are part of each CDR3.

CDR3aa	v_gene	j_gene
CATSESDSFTEAFF	TRBV24-1	TRBJ1-1
CASSITGKGAYEQYF	TRBV19	TRBJ2-7
CAWSLDRYEQYF	TRBV30	TRBJ2-7
CASSQDGGGGRGEQYF	TRBV4-2	TRBJ2-7
CASSLEATTYNEQFF	TRBV5-1	TRBJ2-1
CASSSANPAGPSYNEQFF	TRBV7-3	TRBJ2-1
CSARDHGRSIMEQYF	TRBV20-1	TRBJ2-7
CASSYSEDSAYEQYF	TRBV6-5	TRBJ2-7
CASSDGTGAGQPQHF	TRBV5-1	TRBJ1-5
CASSQVTSPASSYEQYF	TRBV4-1	TRBJ2-7
CASSPFSETYEQYF	TRBV18	TRBJ2-7
CASTRSAVQETQYF	TRBV5-1	TRBJ2-5
CSVAPFRDTSYEQYF	TRBV29-1	TRBJ2-7
CASSQAVSEVGTQYF	TRBV4-1	TRBJ2-5
CASYRDRGSYEQYF	TRBV5-1	TRBJ2-7
CASSPLGDRGLNEQYF	TRBV7-7	TRBJ2-7
CASTFAGLAVYEQYF	TRBV28	TRBJ2-7
CASSPPSTGELFF	TRBV18	TRBJ1-4
CASSWAAGTVYTGELFF	TRBV5-8	TRBJ2-2
CASSLTGPGNEQYF	TRBV5-1	TRBJ2-7
CASSLGDRGRGGYTF	TRBV7-2	TRBJ1-2
CSARDRGGNEQFF	TRBV20-1	TRBJ2-1
CSARDLLGSYNEQFF	TRBV20-1	TRBJ2-1
CATSDDRVHEQFF	TRBV24-1	TRBJ2-1
CASSPKGFLPQHF	TRBV12-3/TRBV12-4	TRBJ1-5
CASSPDRPDYNEQFF	TRBV5-1	TRBJ2-1
CASSQDALRGRPGNTIYF	TRBV4-3	TRBJ1-3
CSARLTSGGFNTGELFF	TRBV20-1	TRBJ2-2
CASSQATSRTVAYEQYF	TRBV4-3	TRBJ2-7
CSARDLRTVYGYTF	TRBV20-1	TRBJ1-2
CASSGWVGTVINSPLHF	TRBV2	TRBJ1-6
CASLSTKAGQGANTGELFF	TRBV19	TRBJ2-2
CASSSRVNTEAFF	TRBV4-1	TRBJ1-1
CASSPRTGTVGNTEAFF	TRBV9	TRBJ1-1
CASSTDRYEQYF	TRBV7-2	TRBJ2-7
CASSLALAGGPATDTQYF	TRBV5-1	TRBJ2-3
CASSFRQADNEQFF	TRBV12-3/TRBV12-4	TRBJ2-1
CASSFQSSGETQYF	TRBV12-3/TRBV12-4	TRBJ2-5
CASSYGPLQPQHF	TRBV6-5	TRBJ1-5
CASSFNGEQYF	TRBV7-9	TRBJ2-7